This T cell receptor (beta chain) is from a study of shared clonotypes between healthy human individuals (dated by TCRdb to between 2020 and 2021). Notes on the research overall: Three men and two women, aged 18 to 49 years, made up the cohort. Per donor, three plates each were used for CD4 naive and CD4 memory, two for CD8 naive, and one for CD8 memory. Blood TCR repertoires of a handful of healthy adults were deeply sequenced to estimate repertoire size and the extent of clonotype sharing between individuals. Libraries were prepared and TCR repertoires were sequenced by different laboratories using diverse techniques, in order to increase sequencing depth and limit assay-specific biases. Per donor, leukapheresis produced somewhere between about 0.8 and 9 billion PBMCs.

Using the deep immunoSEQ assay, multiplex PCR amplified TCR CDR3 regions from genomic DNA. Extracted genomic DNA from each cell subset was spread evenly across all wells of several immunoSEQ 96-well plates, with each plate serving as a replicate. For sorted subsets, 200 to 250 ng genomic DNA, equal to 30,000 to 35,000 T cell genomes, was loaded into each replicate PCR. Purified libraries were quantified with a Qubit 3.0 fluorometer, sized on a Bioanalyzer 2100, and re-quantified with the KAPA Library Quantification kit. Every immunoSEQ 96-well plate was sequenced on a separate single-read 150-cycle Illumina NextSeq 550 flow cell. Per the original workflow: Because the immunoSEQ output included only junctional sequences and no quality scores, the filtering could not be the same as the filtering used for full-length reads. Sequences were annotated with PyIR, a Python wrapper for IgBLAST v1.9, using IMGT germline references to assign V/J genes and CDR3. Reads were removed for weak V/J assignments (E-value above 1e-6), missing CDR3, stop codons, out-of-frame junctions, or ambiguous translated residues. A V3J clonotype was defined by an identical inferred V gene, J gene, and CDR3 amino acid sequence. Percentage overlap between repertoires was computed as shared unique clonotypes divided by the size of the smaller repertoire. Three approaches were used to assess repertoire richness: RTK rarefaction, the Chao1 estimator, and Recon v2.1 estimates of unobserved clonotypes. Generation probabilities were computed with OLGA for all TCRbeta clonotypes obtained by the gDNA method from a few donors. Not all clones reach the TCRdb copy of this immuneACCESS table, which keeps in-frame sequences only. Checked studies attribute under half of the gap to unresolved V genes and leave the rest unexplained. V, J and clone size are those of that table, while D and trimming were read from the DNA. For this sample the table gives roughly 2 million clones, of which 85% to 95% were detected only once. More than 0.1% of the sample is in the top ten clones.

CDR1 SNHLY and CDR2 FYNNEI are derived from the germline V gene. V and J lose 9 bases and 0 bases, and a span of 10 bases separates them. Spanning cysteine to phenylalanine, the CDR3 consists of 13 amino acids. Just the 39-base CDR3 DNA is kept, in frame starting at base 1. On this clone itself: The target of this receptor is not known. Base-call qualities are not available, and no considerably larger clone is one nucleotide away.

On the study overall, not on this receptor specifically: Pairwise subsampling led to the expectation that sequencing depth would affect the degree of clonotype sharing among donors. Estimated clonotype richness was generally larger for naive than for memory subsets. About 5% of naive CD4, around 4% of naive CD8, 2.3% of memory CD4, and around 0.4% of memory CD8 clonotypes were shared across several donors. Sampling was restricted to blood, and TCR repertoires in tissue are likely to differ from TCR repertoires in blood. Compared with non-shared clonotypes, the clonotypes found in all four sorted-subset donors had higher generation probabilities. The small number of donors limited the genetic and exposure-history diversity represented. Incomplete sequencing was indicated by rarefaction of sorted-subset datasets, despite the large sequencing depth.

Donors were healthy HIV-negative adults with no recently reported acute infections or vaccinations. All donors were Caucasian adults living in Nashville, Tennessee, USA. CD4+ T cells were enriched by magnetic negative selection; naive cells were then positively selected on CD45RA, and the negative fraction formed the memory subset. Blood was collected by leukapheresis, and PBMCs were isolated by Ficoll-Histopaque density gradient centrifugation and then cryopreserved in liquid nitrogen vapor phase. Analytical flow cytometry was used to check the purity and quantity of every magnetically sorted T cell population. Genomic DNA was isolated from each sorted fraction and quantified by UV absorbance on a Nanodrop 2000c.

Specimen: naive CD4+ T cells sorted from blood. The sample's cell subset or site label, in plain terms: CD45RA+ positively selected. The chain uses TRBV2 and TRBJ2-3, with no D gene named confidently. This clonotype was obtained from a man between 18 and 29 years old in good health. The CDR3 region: CASIPGSTDTQYF. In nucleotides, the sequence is TGTGCCAGTATACCGGGCAGCACAGATACGCAGTATTTT.